This entry features one TCR beta chain sequence. This record comes from a study of cytomegalovirus exposure and HLA in healthy donors. Germline CDR1 reads SGHAT; CDR2 reads FQDESV (reference sequence). J lost 2 bases, V lost 2 bases, and 12 bases had no gene match. The CDR3 runs to 19 residues. Profiling relied on immunoSEQ multiplex PCR, and the TCRdb table lists in-frame clones only, not all of them. There are roughly 350,000 clones in the sample; 80% to 90% occur only once, and under 0.85% lies in the top ten. This clonotype was obtained from a woman between 18 and 29 years old in good health and CMV-seronegative. The chain recombines TRBV11-1 with TRBJ2-6; 7 nucleotides agree with TRBD2. The sequencing sample was made of PBMCs. The CDR3 region is CASSLTLGRLGTGANVLTF. CDR3 DNA: TGTGCCAGCAGCTTAACCCTCGGGAGGTTGGGAACTGGGGCCAACGTCCTGACTTTC.